This passage covers 26 T cell receptor beta chains from one sample sequenced in a study of blood T cell repertoires in COVID-19 (dated by TCRdb to the early 2020s). Library creation used the immunoSEQ multiplex PCR assay. TCRdb took over this immuneACCESS table, retaining in-frame rearrangements with V and J assigned. Such tables are incomplete; in checked studies, under half of the missing clones stem from an unresolved V gene, and the remainder is unexplained. For this sample the table gives approximately 200,000 clones, of which around 88% were detected only once. The ten largest clonotypes hold around 9% of the sample. Specimen: PBMCs or T cells enriched from blood (not recorded which). Source of these receptors: a woman aged 25 to 45 who had recovered from COVID-19.

This clone was counted a single time. V usage is TRBV5-1 and J usage is TRBJ1-6; D gene unclear. Germline CDR1 SGHRS, CDR2 YFSETQ. The germline V and J ends were trimmed by 2 bases and 5 bases, with 8 bases remaining between them. This CDR3 is 14 amino acids long. The CDR3 bases are TGCGCCAGCAGCTTAGAGGGAAATAATTCACCCCTCCACTTT. Protein: CASSLEGNNSPLHF.

The rearrangement uses TRBV2 and TRBJ2-7, with 9 bases identical to TRBD2. Per germline, CDR1 SNHLY and CDR2 FYNNEI. Trimming removed 6 bases from V and 5 bases from J; junction bases left unmatched: 11. This CDR3 is 15 amino acids long. The CDR3, as DNA: TGTGCCAGCAGCATGCTAGCGGGAAGGGAACACGAGCAGTACTTC. It specifies CASSMLAGREHEQYF. Full variable domain (remainder filled in from reference TRBV2 and TRBJ2-7): EPEVTQTPSHQVTQMGQEVILRCVPISNHLYFYWYRQILGQKVEFLVSFYNNEISEKSEIFDDQFSVERPDGSNFTLKIRSTKLEDSAMYFCASSMLAGREHEQYFGPGTRLTVT.

In its sample, this clone was seen once. This chain uses TRBV13 with TRBJ1-1; TRBD1 is a possible D gene (5 bases). From germline, CDR1 is PRHDT and CDR2 FYEKMQ (reference sequence). The CDR3 sequence is 13 residues long. Trimming left V 1 base short and J 8 bases short, with 11 bases between. CDR3 coding DNA: TGTGCCAGCAGCTTAGCTGGGGCTGGAGAAGCTTTCTTT. Translated: CASSLAGAGEAFF. Drawing the rest from reference TRBV13 and TRBJ1-1, the complete variable domain is AAGVIQSPRHLIKEKRETATLKCYPIPRHDTVYWYQQGPGQDPQFLISFYEKMQSDKGSIPDRFSAQQFSDYHSELNMSSLELGDSALYFCASSLAGAGEAFFGQGTRLTVV.

This chain links TRBV3-1 (or the pseudogene TRBV3-2) with TRBJ1-5; 7 nucleotides agree with TRBD1. This CDR3 is 15 amino acids long. V shed 3 bases, J shed 4 bases, and the junction held 6 bases outside the gene matches. Germline V lookup: CDR1 LGHDT, CDR2 YNNKEL (reference sequence). The chain's CDR3 is CASSQTPGGNQPQHF. DNA of the CDR3: TGTGCCAGCAGCCAGACCCCAGGGGGGAATCAGCCCCAGCATTTT.

The chain uses TRBV7-9 and TRBJ1-6; D gene ambiguous. Germline CDR1 is SEHNR and CDR2 is FQNEAQ (reference sequence). Trimming took 5 bases from V and 16 from J, leaving 12 bases between them. This CDR3 has 11 residues. The CDR3 DNA sequence: TGTGCCAGCAGCCCTGAGGTTAGGCTCCACTTT. Translated, it gives CASSPEVRLHF.

J is TRBJ2-5 and V is TRBV5-8; 14 bases align to TRBD2. CDR1 SGHTS and CDR2 YDEGEE come from the germline V gene. The CDR3 runs to 17 residues. V lost 4 bases and J lost 3; bases outside the gene matches: 8. The CDR3 spells CASSPGLAGGGEETQYF. Here the CDR3 DNA reads TGTGCCAGCAGCCCCGGACTAGCGGGAGGAGGTGAAGAGACCCAGTACTTC.

The chain recombines TRBV9 with TRBJ2-3, with TRBD1 as a possible D gene (6 bases). Germline V CDR1 and CDR2: SGDLS, YYNGEE. Trimming shortened V by 0 bases and J by 10 bases, and 12 bases separated the two germline ends. This CDR3 region has 13 residues. The CDR3: CASSVATGNAQYF. In DNA, the CDR3 is TGTGCCAGCAGCGTAGCTACAGGGAATGCGCAGTATTTT.

This clone has a single count. V and J are TRBV30 and TRBJ1-6; D remains ambiguous. The CDR3 runs to 14 residues. The germline V gene has CDR1 GTSNPN and CDR2 SVGIG (reference sequence). V dropped 0 bases and J dropped 6 bases, with 9 bases sitting between them. CDR3 amino acids: CAWSVGRSNSPLHF. Here the CDR3 DNA reads TGTGCCTGGAGTGTAGGGAGAAGTAATTCACCCCTCCACTTT.

This clone was counted a single time. The rearrangement joins TRBV15 to TRBJ2-5, with a tentative D call TRBD2 (6 bases). Germline CDR1 and CDR2: LNHNV and YYDKDF (reference sequence). This CDR3 region has 14 residues. Between the trimmed V and J ends, which lost 0 bases and 5 bases, there was a span of 10 bases. The CDR3 protein is CATSRDLATETQYF. The CDR3 DNA follows: TGTGCCACCAGCAGAGATCTAGCGACGGAGACCCAGTACTTC. Full variable domain (missing parts from reference TRBV15 and TRBJ2-5): DAMVIQNPRYQVTQFGKPVTLSCSQTLNHNVMYWYQQKSSQAPKLLFHYYDKDFNNEADTPDNFQSRRPNTSFCFLDIRSPGLGDTAMYLCATSRDLATETQYFGPGTRLLVL.

This clone has a single count. V and J are TRBV5-1 and TRBJ2-1; TRBD2 agrees at 10 bases. J lost 1 base, V lost 0 bases, and 13 bases had no gene match. The CDR3 spans 20 residues. The germline V gene encodes CDR1 SGHRS and CDR2 YFSETQ. The DNA of the CDR3 is TGCGCCAGCAGCTTGGGAGCGGCTAGCGGGAGAAGAACTTCCTACAATGAGCAGTTCTTC. The encoded protein is CASSLGAASGRRTSYNEQFF.

This rearrangement joins TRBV24-1 to TRBJ2-5; TRBD1 aligns across 7 bases. V lost 10 bases and J lost 0; bases outside the gene matches: 4. CDR1 KGHDR and CDR2 SFDVKD come from the germline V gene. The CDR3 contains 13 residues. CDR3 in DNA: TGTGCCACGAGGGACAGCCACCAAGAGACCCAGTACTTC. Translating gives CATRDSHQETQYF.

This sequence joins TRBV7-9 and TRBJ2-1; 8 nucleotides match TRBD2. Trimming at V came to 1 base and at J to 5 bases, leaving 7 bases not matched to a gene. The V gene's germline CDR1 is SEHNR and CDR2 FQNEAQ (reference sequence). CDR3 length: 16 residues. CDR3 loop: CASSLVTGGPHNEQFF. The CDR3 DNA reads as TGTGCCAGCAGCTTAGTAACGGGAGGGCCTCACAATGAGCAGTTCTTC.

This clone was counted between two and nine times. The gene calls are TRBV5-4 and TRBJ2-3, with TRBD2 as a possible D gene (5 bases). Deletions cut 3 bases from V and 1 base from J, with 12 bases between. The CDR3 has 15 amino acids. The germline CDR1 and CDR2 sequences are SGHNT and YYREEE (reference sequence). The CDR3 protein is CASSWEFPGTDTQYF. Here the CDR3 DNA reads TGTGCCAGCAGCTGGGAGTTCCCTGGCACAGATACGCAGTATTTT. The entire variable domain, with the rest obtained from reference TRBV5-4 and TRBJ2-3, is as follows: ETGVTQSPTHLIKTRGQQVTLRCSSQSGHNTVSWYQQALGQGPQFIFQYYREEENGRGNFPPRFSGLQFPNYSSELNVNALELDDSALYLCASSWEFPGTDTQYFGPGTRLTVL.

The J gene is TRBJ2-5, the V gene TRBV28; tentatively, D is TRBD1 (5 bases). Trimming shortened V by 5 bases and J by 2 bases, and 15 bases separated the two germline ends. In germline, CDR1 is MDHEN, CDR2 SYDVKM. The CDR3 has 15 residues. This CDR3 reads CASSQNRLQQETQYF. CDR3 sequence (DNA): TGTGCCAGCAGTCAAAACAGGTTGCAACAAGAGACCCAGTACTTC.

A single count supports this clone. V is TRBV7-9 and J is TRBJ1-1, with 8 bases matching TRBD1. Germline CDR1 SEHNR, CDR2 FQNEAQ (reference sequence). V shed 4 bases and J 7 bases; nucleotides not matched to a gene: 11. This CDR3 has 15 residues. This chain's CDR3 is CASSSGDRLQLEAFF. The DNA of the CDR3 is TGTGCCAGCAGCTCCGGGGACAGGCTGCAACTTGAAGCTTTCTTT. The full variable domain, completed using reference TRBV7-9 and TRBJ1-1, is DTGVSQNPRHKITKRGQNVTFRCDPISEHNRLYWYRQTLGQGPEFLTYFQNEAQLEKSRLLSDRFSAERPKGSFSTLEIQRTEQGDSAMYLCASSSGDRLQLEAFFGQGTRLTVV.

Only one count was recorded for this clone. The gene calls are TRBV9 and TRBJ1-2; 12 nucleotides match TRBD1. The junction had 7 bases not matched to a gene; V was cut back by 3 bases and J by 7 bases. The CDR3 spans 15 residues. Germline lookup yields CDR1 SGDLS and CDR2 YYNGEE. The CDR3 sequence is CASSGVGTGGFGYTF. In DNA, the CDR3 is TGTGCCAGCAGCGGAGTGGGGACAGGGGGCTTTGGCTACACCTTC. Looking up the rest from reference TRBV9 and TRBJ1-2 gives the full variable domain: DSGVTQTPKHLITATGQRVTLRCSPRSGDLSVYWYQQSLDQGLQFLIQYYNGEERAKGNILERFSAQQFPDLHSELNLSSLELGDSALYFCASSGVGTGGFGYTFGSGTRLTVV.

This rearrangement joins TRBV4-2 to TRBJ2-5; tentatively, D is TRBD2 (6 bases). The CDR3 loop spans 15 amino acids. Per germline, CDR1 LGHNA and CDR2 YNFKEQ. The ends were cut back, 2 bases at V and 1 base at J, with 11 bases in the middle. The CDR3 reads CASSQLAVRQETQYF. DNA for the CDR3: TGTGCCAGCAGCCAATTAGCGGTACGCCAAGAGACCCAGTACTTC.

The chain is built from TRBV29-1 and TRBJ2-1; 9 bases are a match to TRBD1. Looked up from germline, CDR1 is SQVTM and CDR2 is ANQGSEA. The CDR3 sequence is 13 residues long. V was clipped by 6 bases and J by 4 bases; unmatched bases: 4. CDR3 protein: CSVAGTGYNEQFF. CDR3 sequence (DNA): TGCAGCGTGGCCGGGACAGGGTACAATGAGCAGTTCTTC.

The V and J genes are TRBV11-2 and TRBJ2-7; tentative D call: TRBD2 (6 bases). Germline V gene lookup returns CDR1 SGHAT and CDR2 FQNNGV. The V gene lost 5 bases and the J gene lost 2 bases, with 7 bases spanning the gap. The CDR3 is made up of 12 amino acids. The CDR3 DNA reads TGTGCCAGCAGCCGGACTACCTACGAGCAGTACTTC. Translating it yields CASSRTTYEQYF.

The genes are TRBV6-2 or TRBV6-3 and TRBJ2-7, with 8 bases lining up with TRBD2. The germline V gene encodes CDR1 MNHEY and CDR2 SVGEGT. The CDR3 runs 15 residues. The V and J ends lost 5 bases and 7 bases, in that order; junction bases with no gene match: 13. Written as DNA, the CDR3 is TGTGCCAGCAGTCGGATGATAGCGGGATATGGAGAGCAGTACTTC. It codes for CASSRMIAGYGEQYF.

The chain links TRBV5-4 to TRBJ1-1; 10 bases are shared with TRBD1. J gave up 6 bases and V 5 bases, and 13 bases lay outside the gene matches. The V gene's germline CDR1 is SGHNT and CDR2 YYREEE (reference sequence). The CDR3 length is 16 residues. The CDR3 nucleotides are TGTGCCAGCAGAAGAAGGACCGGGACAGGGGTTTCTGAAGCTTTCTTT. It is translated as CASRRRTGTGVSEAFF.

J is TRBJ2-2 and V is TRBV27; D is perhaps TRBD2 (7 bases). The CDR3 loop spans 16 amino acids. The germline V gene has CDR1 MNHEY and CDR2 SMNVEV (reference sequence). V was shortened by 7 bases and J by 1 base, with 16 bases between the two germline ends. The CDR3 DNA sequence: TGTGCCAGCACCAAAAAGGGAGGGGGGAACACCGGGGAGCTGTTTTTT. Amino acids: CASTKKGGGNTGELFF.

The chain employs TRBV9 and TRBJ2-3; 10 positions match TRBD2. CDR1 is SGDLS, CDR2 YYNGEE, per germline. This CDR3 contains 17 residues. The J segment lost 3 bases and the V segment lost 0 bases, leaving 7 bases of the junction unmatched. Here the CDR3 DNA reads TGTGCCAGCAGCGTAGTGGCTAGCGGGAGTTTTACAGATACGCAGTATTTT. Translation gives CASSVVASGSFTDTQYF.

To note about this clone: An end of the junction does not agree with germline; a read error may underlie this. The rearrangement links TRBV6-5 to TRBJ1-2, with D possibly matching TRBD1 (5 bases). The germline CDR1 and CDR2 sequences are MNHEY and SVGAGI. This CDR3 comprises 14 residues. In nucleotides, the CDR3 is TGTGCCAGCAATTCCTTGGGAGGACAAGGGTATATGAACTTC. It codes for CASNSLGGQGYMNF.

The V call is TRBV28, the J call TRBJ2-7, with a weak D call TRBD1 (7 bases). V was pared by 6 bases and J by 11 bases, with 23 bases between. CDR1 and CDR2 from the germline V gene are MDHEN and SYDVKM. The CDR3 totals 14 residues. The CDR3 reads CASRAPGQWWEEYF. The CDR3 nucleotides read TGTGCCAGCAGGGCACCGGGACAGTGGTGGGAGGAGTACTTC.

This sequence joins TRBV12-3 or TRBV12-4 and TRBJ2-7, with D unclear. Trimming took off 1 base at V and 3 bases at J, with 7 bases between the two ends. The CDR3 runs to 13 residues. The DNA of the CDR3 is TGTGCCAGCAGTTTAGGGAGTCTCTACGAGCAGTACTTC. Encoded protein: CASSLGSLYEQYF.